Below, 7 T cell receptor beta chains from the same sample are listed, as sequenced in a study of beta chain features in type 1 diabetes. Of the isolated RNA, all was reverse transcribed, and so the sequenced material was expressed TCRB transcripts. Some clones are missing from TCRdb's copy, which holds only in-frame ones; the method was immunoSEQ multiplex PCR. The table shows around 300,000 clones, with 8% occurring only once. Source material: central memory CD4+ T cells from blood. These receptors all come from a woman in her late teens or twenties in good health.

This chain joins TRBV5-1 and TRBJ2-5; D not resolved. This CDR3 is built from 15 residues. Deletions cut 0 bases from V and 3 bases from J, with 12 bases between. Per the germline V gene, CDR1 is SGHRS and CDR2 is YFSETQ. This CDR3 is CASSLGLQIEETQYF. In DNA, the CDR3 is TGCGCCAGCAGCTTGGGGCTCCAGATTGAAGAGACCCAGTACTTC.

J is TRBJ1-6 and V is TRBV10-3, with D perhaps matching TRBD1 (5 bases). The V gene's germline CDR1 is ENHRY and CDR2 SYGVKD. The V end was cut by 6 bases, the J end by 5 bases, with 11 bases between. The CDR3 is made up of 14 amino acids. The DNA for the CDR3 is TGTGCCATCAGCCGACAGACAGATAATTCACCCCTCCACTTT. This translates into CAISRQTDNSPLHF.

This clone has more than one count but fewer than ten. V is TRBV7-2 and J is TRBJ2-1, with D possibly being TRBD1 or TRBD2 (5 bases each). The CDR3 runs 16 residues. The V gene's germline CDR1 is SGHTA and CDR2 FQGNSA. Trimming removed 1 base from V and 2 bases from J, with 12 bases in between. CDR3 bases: TGTGCCAGCAGCTTAGTTTGGGGGTCGCCCTACAATGAGCAGTTCTTC. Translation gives CASSLVWGSPYNEQFF.

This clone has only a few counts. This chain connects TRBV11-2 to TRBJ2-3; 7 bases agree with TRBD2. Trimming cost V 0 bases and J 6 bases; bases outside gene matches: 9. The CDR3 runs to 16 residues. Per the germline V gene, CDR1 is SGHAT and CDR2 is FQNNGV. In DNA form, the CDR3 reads TGTGCCAGCAGCTTAGAATCGGGCGGGAGTATGGATACGCAGTATTTT. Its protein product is CASSLESGGSMDTQYF.

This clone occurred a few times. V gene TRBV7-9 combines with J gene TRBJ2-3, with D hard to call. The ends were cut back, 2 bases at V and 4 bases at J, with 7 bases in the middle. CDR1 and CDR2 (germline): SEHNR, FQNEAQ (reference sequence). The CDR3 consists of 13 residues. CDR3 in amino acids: CASSLLGSDTQYF. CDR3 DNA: TGTGCCAGCAGCTTACTAGGGTCAGATACGCAGTATTTT.

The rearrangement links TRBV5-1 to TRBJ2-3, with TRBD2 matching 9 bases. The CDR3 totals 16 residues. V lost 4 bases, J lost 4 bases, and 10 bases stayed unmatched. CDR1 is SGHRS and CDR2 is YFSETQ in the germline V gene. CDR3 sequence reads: CASSHGELAGSDTQYF. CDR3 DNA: TGCGCCAGCAGCCACGGTGAGCTAGCGGGATCAGATACGCAGTATTTT.

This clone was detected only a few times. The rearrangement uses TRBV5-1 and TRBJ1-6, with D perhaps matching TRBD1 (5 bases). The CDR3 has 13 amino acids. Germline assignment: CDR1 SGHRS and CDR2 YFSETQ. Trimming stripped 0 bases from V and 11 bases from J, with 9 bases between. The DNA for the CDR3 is TGCGCCAGCAGCTTGGAGAGGGGCCCACCCCTCCACTTT. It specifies CASSLERGPPLHF.